A selection of T cell receptor beta chains follows, all from one sample in a study of T cells in Graves' hyperthyroidism and ophthalmopathy. A single record per CDR3 protein comes from TCRdb applying MiXCR to the multiplex PCR reads. The table has 45,000 to 50,000 distinct CDR3 sequences, over 45% seen once. The sample taken for sequencing was peripheral blood or thyroid tissue (not recorded which). The source is a woman in her fifties or sixties with Graves' hyperthyroidism. CDR3s include the opening cysteine and the closing phenylalanine or tryptophan.

V	J	length	CDR3
TRBV5-4	TRBJ2-5	14	CASSSKVGQETQYF
TRBV6-5	TRBJ1-1	17	CASSYHTPTAPNAEAFF
TRBV10-3	TRBJ2-7	15	CAISESGGHSYEQYF
TRBV9	TRBJ1-3	13	CASSPGRRNTIYF
TRBV28	TRBJ1-4	16	CASSALGRGGFEKLFF
TRBV20-1	TRBJ2-5	15	CSAIDRGVLGETQYF
TRBV13	TRBJ1-1	13	CASSLGGGTEAFF
TRBV7-3	TRBJ1-1	15	CASSVDRGPNTEAFF
TRBV7-9	TRBJ2-5	15	CASSLGTGGGETQYF
TRBV10-3	TRBJ1-2	13	CATGQGASYGYTF
TRBV4-2	TRBJ1-2	17	CASSRNRDRGPLYGYTF
TRBV2	TRBJ1-1	14	CASSDRQGFFGAFF
TRBV29-1	TRBJ2-2	11	CSVGLTGELFF
TRBV7-9	TRBJ2-2	14	CASSPTQGSGELFF
TRBV20-1	TRBJ2-2	14	CSARPRGNTGELFF
TRBV7-2	TRBJ2-6	13	CASSLDRANVLTF
TRBV7-6	TRBJ1-5	13	CASSLSGGPGQHF
TRBV7-9	TRBJ2-7	13	CASSGRENYEQYF
TRBV28	TRBJ2-3	13	CASSSLNTDTQYF
TRBV6-1	TRBJ1-1	10	CASPDPEAFF
TRBV20-1	TRBJ2-7	14	CSAIAGTGVYEQYF
TRBV7-3	TRBJ1-1	14	CASSPQGVNTEAFF
TRBV10-3	TRBJ2-7	13	CAISRTDSYEQYF
TRBV29-1	TRBJ1-2	12	CSVVKGTYGYTF
TRBV29-1	TRBJ2-2	12	CSVAPGAGELFF
TRBV20-1	TRBJ2-7	12	CTLAGLKGEQYF
TRBV29-1	TRBJ2-5	13	CSVGTGGGETQYF
TRBV12-3/TRBV12-4	TRBJ2-2	11	CASSESRELFF
TRBV27	TRBJ1-5	14	CASSSGRANQPQHF
TRBV28	TRBJ1-1	13	CASAFGGNTEAFF
TRBV7-2	TRBJ2-5	15	CASSTGRAGDVTQYF
TRBV6-2/TRBV6-3	TRBJ1-2	13	CASSYSGYYGYTF
TRBV7-2	TRBJ2-7	14	CASSSGTSSYEQYF
TRBV5-1	TRBJ1-1	13	CASSSDPKTEAFF
TRBV5-1	TRBJ1-1	13	CASSGTGFTEAFF
TRBV7-8	TRBJ2-6	16	CASSIGQGSGANVLTF
TRBV4-2	TRBJ2-7	15	CASSLGPMNTGEQYF
TRBV20-1	TRBJ2-2	14	CSAPLGGRSGELFF